This T cell receptor beta chain was identified during a study of PD-L1 blockade in urothelial cancer. Whole-study context: Patients took up atezolizumab in about 2014 at 1,200 mg intravenously every 3 weeks. Timepoints chosen for blood analysis were 3 weeks (second dose) and 6 weeks after treatment start.

Libraries were prepared by immunoSEQ multiplex PCR; TCRdb keeps only in-frame clonotypes and omits some of them. Here the sample spans approximately 51,000 clones, about 90% being singletons. Trimming at V came to 1 base and at J to 5 bases, leaving 10 bases not matched to a gene. CDR1 LNHDA and CDR2 SQIVND come from the germline V gene (reference sequence). The CDR3 runs to 17 residues. Patients were diagnosed with urothelial carcinoma, either locally advanced or metastatic. This receptor was obtained from a man between 60 and 75 years old with urothelial cancer. The chain carries TRBV19 and TRBJ1-5; 8 bases align to TRBD1. Sample: PBMCs, taken around atezolizumab (anti-PD-L1) treatment. CDR3 DNA sequence: TGTGCCAGTAGTATAGTACAGGGGGGCGCCAGGTATCAGCCCCAGCATTTT. Translating gives CASSIVQGGARYQPQHF. The variable domain in full, completed from reference TRBV19 and TRBJ1-5, reads DGGITQSPKYLFRKEGQNVTLSCEQNLNHDAMYWYRQDPGQGLRLIYYSQIVNDFQKGDIAEGYSVSREKKESFPLTVTSAQKNPTAFYLCASSIVQGGARYQPQHFGDGTRLSIL.